The source of this TCR beta chain is a study of response to subunit inactivated influenza vaccine. Study results and limitations: Authors suggested seasonal influenza vaccinations each recruit few new T cells.

TCRdb itself ran the RT-PCR reads through MiXCR, one entry per CDR3 protein. The data contain 450,000 to 600,000 distinct CDR3 sequences, around 7.7% of them singletons. This clonotype was seen only a few times. Its antigen is as yet unknown. The CDR3 is 17 residues long. From germline, CDR1 is SGHRS and CDR2 YFSETQ. Trimming pared 4 bases from V and 0 bases from J, leaving 20 bases between. This receptor was taken from a man aged 45-69 years who received an inactivated influenza vaccine. Here the sequenced sample was PBMCs from blood, taken about 23 months after vaccination. The V gene is TRBV5-1, the J gene TRBJ2-7; D assignment may be TRBD1 or TRBD2 (5 bases each). Written as DNA, the CDR3 is TGCGCCAGCAGCGTGGACTCCGGGACGGCCCTCTCCTACGAGCAGTACTTC. This codes for CASSVDSGTALSYEQYF.